One TCR beta chain is described in this entry. The protocol was immunoSEQ multiplex PCR, while the TCRdb copy is restricted to in-frame clones and leaves out a portion. This sample yields 60,000 or so clones, of which about 86% are seen a single time; about 5% belongs to the top ten. This CDR3 contains 17 residues. V was shortened by 6 bases and J by 2 bases, with 17 bases between the two germline ends. Germline CDR1 is KGHSH and CDR2 is LQKENI. The data belong to a study of technical replicates of blood from several donors. The rearrangement uses TRBV18 and TRBJ2-6; perhaps TRBD2 as D (5 bases). Sequenced: PBMCs. The origin of this receptor is a human donor in good health. Some clones in this sample may be carry-over from other donors' samples. The CDR3 loop reads CASSPTFVGAGANVLTF. DNA for the CDR3: TGTGCCAGCTCCCCTACCTTTGTGGGAGCTGGGGCCAACGTCCTGACTTTC.